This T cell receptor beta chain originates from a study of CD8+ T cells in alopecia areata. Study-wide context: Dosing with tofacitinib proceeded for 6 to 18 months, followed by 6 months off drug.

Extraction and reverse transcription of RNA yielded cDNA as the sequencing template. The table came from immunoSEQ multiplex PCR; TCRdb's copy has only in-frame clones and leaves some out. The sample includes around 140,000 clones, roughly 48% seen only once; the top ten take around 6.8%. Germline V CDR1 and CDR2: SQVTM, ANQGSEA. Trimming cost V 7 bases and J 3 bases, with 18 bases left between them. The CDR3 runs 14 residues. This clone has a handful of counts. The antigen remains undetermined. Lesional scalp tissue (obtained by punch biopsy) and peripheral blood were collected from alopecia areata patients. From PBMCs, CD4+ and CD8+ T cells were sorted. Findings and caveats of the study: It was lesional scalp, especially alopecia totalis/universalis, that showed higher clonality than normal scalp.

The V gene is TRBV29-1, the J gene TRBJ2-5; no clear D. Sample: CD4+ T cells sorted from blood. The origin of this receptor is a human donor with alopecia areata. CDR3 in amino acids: CSAPKTSSEETQYF. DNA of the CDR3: TGCAGCGCCCCTAAAACATCGAGTGAAGAGACCCAGTACTTC.